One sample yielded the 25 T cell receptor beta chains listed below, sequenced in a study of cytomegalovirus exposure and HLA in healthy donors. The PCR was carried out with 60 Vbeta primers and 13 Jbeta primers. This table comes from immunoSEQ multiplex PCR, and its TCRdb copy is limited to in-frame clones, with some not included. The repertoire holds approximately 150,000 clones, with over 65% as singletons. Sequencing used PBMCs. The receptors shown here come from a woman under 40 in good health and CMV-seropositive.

The CDR3 nucleotides read TGTGCCAGCAGCTCCCTCGGAGAGGGCCAAGAGACCCAGTACTTC. It yields the protein CASSSLGEGQETQYF. The gene calls are TRBV7-8 and TRBJ2-5; the D gene is possibly TRBD2 (5 bases). The CDR3 has 15 residues. Germline V gene lookup returns CDR1 SGHVS and CDR2 FQNEAQ. The V gene lost 4 bases and the J gene lost 1 base, with 13 bases spanning the gap. Full variable domain (remainder filled in from reference TRBV7-8 and TRBJ2-5): GAGVSQSPRYKVAKRGQDVALRCDPISGHVSLFWYQQALGQGPEFLTYFQNEAQLDKSGLPSDRFFAERPEGSVSTLKIQRTQQEDSAVYLCASSSLGEGQETQYFGPGTRLLVL.

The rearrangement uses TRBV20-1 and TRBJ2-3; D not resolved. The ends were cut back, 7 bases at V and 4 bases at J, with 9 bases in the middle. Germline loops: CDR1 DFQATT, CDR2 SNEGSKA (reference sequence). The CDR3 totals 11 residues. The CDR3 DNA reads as TGCAGTGTCCCCAGTGCAGATACGCAGTATTTT. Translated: CSVPSADTQYF.

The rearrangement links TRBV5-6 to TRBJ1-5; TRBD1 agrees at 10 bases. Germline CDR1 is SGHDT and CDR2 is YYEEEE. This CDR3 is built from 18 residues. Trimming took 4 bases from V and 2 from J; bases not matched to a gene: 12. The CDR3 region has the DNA TGTGCCAGCAGCGCCTCTCTCACCGGGACAGGGGGCAATCAGCCCCAGCATTTT. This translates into CASSASLTGTGGNQPQHF.

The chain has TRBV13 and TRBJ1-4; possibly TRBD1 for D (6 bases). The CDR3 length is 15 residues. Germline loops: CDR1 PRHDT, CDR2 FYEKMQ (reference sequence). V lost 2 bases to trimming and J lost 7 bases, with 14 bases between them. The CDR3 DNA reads TGTGCCAGCAGCTTAAACAGGGATCAAGGTGAAAAACTGTTTTTT. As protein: CASSLNRDQGEKLFF.

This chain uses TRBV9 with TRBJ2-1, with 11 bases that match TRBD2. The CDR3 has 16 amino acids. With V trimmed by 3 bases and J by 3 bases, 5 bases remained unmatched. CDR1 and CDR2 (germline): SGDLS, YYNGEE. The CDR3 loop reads CASSAFLAGGYNEQFF. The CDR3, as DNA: TGTGCCAGCAGCGCCTTTCTAGCGGGAGGCTACAATGAGCAGTTCTTC.

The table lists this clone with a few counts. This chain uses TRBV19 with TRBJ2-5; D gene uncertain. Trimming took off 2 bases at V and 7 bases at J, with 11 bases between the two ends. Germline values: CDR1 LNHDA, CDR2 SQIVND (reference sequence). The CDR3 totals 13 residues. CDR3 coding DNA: TGTGCCAGTAGTATACTCCAGTCAGGGACCCAGTACTTC. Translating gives CASSILQSGTQYF.

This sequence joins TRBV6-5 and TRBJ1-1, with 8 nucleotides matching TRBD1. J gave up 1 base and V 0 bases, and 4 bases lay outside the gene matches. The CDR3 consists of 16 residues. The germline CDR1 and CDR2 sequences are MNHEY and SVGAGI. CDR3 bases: TGTGCCAGCAGTTACTCGACAGGGGAAAAGAACACTGAAGCTTTCTTT. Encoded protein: CASSYSTGEKNTEAFF.

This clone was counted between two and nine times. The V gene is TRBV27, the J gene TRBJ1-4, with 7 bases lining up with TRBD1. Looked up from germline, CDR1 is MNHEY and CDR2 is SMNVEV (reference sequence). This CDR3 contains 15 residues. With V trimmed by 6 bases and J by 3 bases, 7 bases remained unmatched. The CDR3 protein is CASRRRQGSNEKLFF. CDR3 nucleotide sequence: TGTGCCAGCAGGCGTCGACAGGGTTCTAATGAAAAACTGTTTTTT.

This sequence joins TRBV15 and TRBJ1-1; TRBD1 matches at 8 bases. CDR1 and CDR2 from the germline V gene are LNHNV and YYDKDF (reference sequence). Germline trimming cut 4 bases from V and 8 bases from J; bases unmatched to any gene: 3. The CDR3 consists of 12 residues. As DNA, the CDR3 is TGTGCCACCAGCACCCGGACAGGGGAAGCTTTCTTT. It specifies CATSTRTGEAFF.

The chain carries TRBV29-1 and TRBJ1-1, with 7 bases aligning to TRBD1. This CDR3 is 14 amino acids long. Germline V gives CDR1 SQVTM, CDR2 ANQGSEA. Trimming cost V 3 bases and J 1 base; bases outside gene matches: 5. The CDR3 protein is CSVEVDRENTEAFF. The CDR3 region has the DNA TGCAGCGTTGAGGTTGACAGGGAGAACACTGAAGCTTTCTTT.

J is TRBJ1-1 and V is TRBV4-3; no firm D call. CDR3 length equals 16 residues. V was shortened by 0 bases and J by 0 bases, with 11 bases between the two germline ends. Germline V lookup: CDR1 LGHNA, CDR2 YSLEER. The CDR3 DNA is TGCGCCAGCAGCCAAGAGATTACAGTAGTGAACACTGAAGCTTTCTTT. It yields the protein CASSQEITVVNTEAFF.

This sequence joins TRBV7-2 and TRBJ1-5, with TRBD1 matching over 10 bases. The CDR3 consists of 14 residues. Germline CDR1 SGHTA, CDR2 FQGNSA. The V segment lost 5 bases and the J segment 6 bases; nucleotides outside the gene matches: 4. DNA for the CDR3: TGTGCCAGCAGCCCGGGACAGGGGAGTCAGCCCCAGCATTTT. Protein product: CASSPGQGSQPQHF.

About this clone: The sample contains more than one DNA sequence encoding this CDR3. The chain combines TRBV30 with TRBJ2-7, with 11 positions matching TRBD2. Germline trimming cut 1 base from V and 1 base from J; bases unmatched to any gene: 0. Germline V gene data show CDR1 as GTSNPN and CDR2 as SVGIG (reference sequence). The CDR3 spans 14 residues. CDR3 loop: CAWSGLAGSYEQYF. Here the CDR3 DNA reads TGTGCCTGGAGTGGACTAGCGGGATCCTACGAGCAGTACTTC. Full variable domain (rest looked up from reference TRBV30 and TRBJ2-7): SQTIHQWPATLVQPVGSPLSLECTVEGTSNPNLYWYRQAAGRGLQLLFYSVGIGQISSEVPQNLSASRPQDRQFILSSKKLLLSDSGFYLCAWSGLAGSYEQYFGPGTRLTVT.

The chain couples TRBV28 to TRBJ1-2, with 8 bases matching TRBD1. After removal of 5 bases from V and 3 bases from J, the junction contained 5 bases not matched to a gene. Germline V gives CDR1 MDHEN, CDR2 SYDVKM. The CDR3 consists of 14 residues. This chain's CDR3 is CASSVAGGDYGYTF. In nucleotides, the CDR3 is TGTGCCAGCAGTGTCGCAGGGGGCGACTATGGCTACACCTTC.

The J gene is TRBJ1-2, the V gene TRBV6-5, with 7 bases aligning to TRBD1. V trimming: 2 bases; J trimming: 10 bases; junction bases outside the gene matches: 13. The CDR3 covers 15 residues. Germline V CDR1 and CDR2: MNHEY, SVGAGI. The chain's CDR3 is CASSYTGGQSDYYTF. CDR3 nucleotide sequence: TGTGCCAGCAGTTACACCGGGGGACAGAGCGATTACTACACCTTC.

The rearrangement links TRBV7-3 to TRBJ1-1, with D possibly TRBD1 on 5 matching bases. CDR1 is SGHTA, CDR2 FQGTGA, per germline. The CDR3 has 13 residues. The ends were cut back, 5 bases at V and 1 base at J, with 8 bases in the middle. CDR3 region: CASSGGRNTEAFF. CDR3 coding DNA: TGTGCCAGCAGCGGGGGGAGGAACACTGAAGCTTTCTTT. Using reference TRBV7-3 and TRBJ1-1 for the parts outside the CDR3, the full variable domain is GAGVSQTPSNKVTEKGKYVELRCDPISGHTALYWYRQSLGQGPEFLIYFQGTGAADDSGLPNDRFFAVRPEGSVSTLKIQRTERGDSAVYLCASSGGRNTEAFFGQGTRLTVV.

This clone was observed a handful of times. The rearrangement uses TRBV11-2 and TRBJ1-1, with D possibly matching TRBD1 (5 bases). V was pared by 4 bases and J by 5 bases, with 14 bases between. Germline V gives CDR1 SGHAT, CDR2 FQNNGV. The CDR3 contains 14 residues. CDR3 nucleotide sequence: TGTGCCAGCAGCTCCCAGGGTTTGGGAACTGAAGCTTTCTTT. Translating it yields CASSSQGLGTEAFF. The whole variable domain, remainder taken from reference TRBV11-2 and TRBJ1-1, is EAGVAQSPRYKIIEKRQSVAFWCNPISGHATLYWYQQILGQGPKLLIQFQNNGVVDDSQLPKDRFSAERLKGVDSTLKIQPAKLEDSAVYLCASSSQGLGTEAFFGQGTRLTVV.

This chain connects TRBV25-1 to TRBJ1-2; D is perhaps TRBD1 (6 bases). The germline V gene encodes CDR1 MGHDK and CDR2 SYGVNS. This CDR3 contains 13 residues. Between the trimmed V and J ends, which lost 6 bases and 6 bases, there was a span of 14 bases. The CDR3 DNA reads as TGTGCCAGCAGCCCCCCAGGGGCGAATGGCTACACCTTC. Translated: CASSPPGANGYTF.

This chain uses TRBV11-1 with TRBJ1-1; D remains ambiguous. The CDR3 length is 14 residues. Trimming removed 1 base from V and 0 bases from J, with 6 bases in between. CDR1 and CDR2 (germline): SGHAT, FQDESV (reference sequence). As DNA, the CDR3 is TGTGCCAGCAGCTTAGGGAGCATGAACACTGAAGCTTTCTTT. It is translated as CASSLGSMNTEAFF.

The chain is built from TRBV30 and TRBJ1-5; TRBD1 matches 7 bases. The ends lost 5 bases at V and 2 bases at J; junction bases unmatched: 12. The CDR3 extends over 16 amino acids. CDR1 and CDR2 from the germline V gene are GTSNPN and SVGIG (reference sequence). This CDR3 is CAWSRGRGIGNQPQHF. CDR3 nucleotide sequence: TGTGCCTGGTCGCGCGGCAGGGGGATTGGCAATCAGCCCCAGCATTTT. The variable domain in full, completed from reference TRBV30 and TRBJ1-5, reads SQTIHQWPATLVQPVGSPLSLECTVEGTSNPNLYWYRQAAGRGLQLLFYSVGIGQISSEVPQNLSASRPQDRQFILSSKKLLLSDSGFYLCAWSRGRGIGNQPQHFGDGTRLSIL.

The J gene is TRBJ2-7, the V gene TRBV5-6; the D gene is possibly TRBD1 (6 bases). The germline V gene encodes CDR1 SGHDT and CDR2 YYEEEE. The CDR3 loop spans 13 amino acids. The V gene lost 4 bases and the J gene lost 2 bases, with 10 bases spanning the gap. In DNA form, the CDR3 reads TGTGCCAGCAGCAGGGACACAGCCTACGAGCAGTACTTC. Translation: CASSRDTAYEQYF.

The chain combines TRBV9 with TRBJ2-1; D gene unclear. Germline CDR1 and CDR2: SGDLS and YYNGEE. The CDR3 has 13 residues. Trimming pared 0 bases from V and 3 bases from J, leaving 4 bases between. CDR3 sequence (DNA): TGTGCCAGCAGCGTAGTCAGCTACAATGAGCAGTTCTTC. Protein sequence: CASSVVSYNEQFF.

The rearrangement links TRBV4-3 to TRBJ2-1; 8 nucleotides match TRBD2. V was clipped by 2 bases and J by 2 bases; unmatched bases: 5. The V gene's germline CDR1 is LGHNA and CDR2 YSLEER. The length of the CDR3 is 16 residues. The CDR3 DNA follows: TGCGCCAGCAGCCAATCGGGTAGCGGGGCCTACAATGAGCAGTTCTTC. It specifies CASSQSGSGAYNEQFF.

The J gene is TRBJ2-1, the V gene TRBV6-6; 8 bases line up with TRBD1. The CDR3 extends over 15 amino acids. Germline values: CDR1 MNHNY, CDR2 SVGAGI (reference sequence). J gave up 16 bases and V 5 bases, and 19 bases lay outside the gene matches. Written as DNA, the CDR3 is TGTGCCAGCAGTCCCTCTAAGGACAGGGTTATCCCAAGTTTCTTC. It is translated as CASSPSKDRVIPSFF.

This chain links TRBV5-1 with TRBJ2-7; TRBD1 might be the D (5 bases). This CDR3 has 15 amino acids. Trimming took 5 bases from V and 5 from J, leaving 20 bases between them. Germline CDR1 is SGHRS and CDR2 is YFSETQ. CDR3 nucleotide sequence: TGCGCCAGCAGTTCACAAACAGACAGCCTAGACGAGCAGTACTTC. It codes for CASSSQTDSLDEQYF.